This passage covers 30 T cell receptor beta chains from one sample sequenced in a study of blood T cell repertoires in COVID-19. Measured with immunoSEQ multiplex PCR; TCRdb has only the in-frame clones, and not every one. Among some 110,000 clones listed, 76% were seen once. What was sequenced was peripheral blood. All receptors derive from a man older than 75 with COVID-19, enrolled during active disease.

The chain recombines TRBV13 with TRBJ1-4; no definite D call. Germline CDR1 is PRHDT and CDR2 is FYEKMQ (reference sequence). The CDR3 sequence is 14 residues long. Trimming removed 5 bases from V and 4 bases from J, with 11 bases in between. The CDR3 DNA reads TGTGCCAGCAGCCGCCGGGAGATTAATGAAAAACTGTTTTTT. This sequence encodes CASSRREINEKLFF.

A remark on this clone: The junction does not match germline at one end; this may be a read error. The chain is built from TRBV18 and TRBJ1-4; D is ambiguous. Germline CDR1 and CDR2: KGHSH and LQKENI. The length of the CDR3 is 14 residues. The CDR3 sequence: CASSPAITNEKLFF. Here the CDR3 DNA reads TGTGCCAGCTCACCAGCGATAACTAATGAAAAACTATTTTTT. The full variable domain, its missing parts supplied by reference TRBV18 and TRBJ1-4, is NAGVMQNPRHLVRRRGQEARLRCSPMKGHSHVYWYRQLPEEGLKFMVYLQKENIIDESGMPKERFSAEFPKEGPSILRIQQVVRGDSAAYFCASSPAITNEKLFFGSGTQLSVL.

This clone has only a few counts. The chain carries TRBV24-1 and TRBJ1-2, with 8 nucleotides matching TRBD1. Looked up from germline, CDR1 is KGHDR and CDR2 is SFDVKD. The V gene end was trimmed by 7 bases and the J gene end by 5 bases; junction bases not matched to a gene: 8. The CDR3 sequence is 14 residues long. CDR3 coding DNA: TGTGCCACCAGCGGACAGGGCGTGGGGTATGGCTACACCTTC. Translated, it gives CATSGQGVGYGYTF.

This sequence joins TRBV6-5 and TRBJ2-5; possibly TRBD1 for D (5 bases). Trimming left V 6 bases short and J 1 base short, with 12 bases between. This CDR3 has 14 amino acids. CDR1 and CDR2 (germline): MNHEY, SVGAGI. CDR3 sequence (DNA): TGTGCCAGCAGCCCACGCCAGGGCCAAGAGACCCAGTACTTC. The encoded protein is CASSPRQGQETQYF.

CDR3 region: CASQDSSSYEQYF. CDR3 nucleotides: TGTGCCAGCCAGGACAGCAGCTCCTACGAGCAGTACTTC. V and J are TRBV25-1 and TRBJ2-7, with a tentative D call TRBD1 (6 bases). V was trimmed by 8 bases and J by 0 bases, leaving 11 bases between them. Germline V CDR1 and CDR2: MGHDK, SYGVNS. The CDR3 loop spans 13 amino acids.

This chain uses TRBV4-3 with TRBJ1-4; 7 bases fit TRBD1. This CDR3 contains 19 residues. Looked up from germline, CDR1 is LGHNA and CDR2 is YSLEER. Trimming at V came to 0 bases and at J to 8 bases, leaving 18 bases not matched to a gene. Here the CDR3 DNA reads TGCGCCAGCAGCCAAGATGGTAGGGTTGATAAGGGGGCGGACGAAAAACTGTTTTTT. It yields the protein CASSQDGRVDKGADEKLFF.

The chain employs TRBV7-8 and TRBJ2-1; maybe TRBD1 (7 bases). This CDR3 spans 14 amino acids. V lost 2 bases and J 6 bases, leaving 11 bases between the germline ends. Germline loops: CDR1 SGHVS, CDR2 FQNEAQ. The CDR3: CASSLRRGPNEQFF. Here the CDR3 DNA reads TGTGCCAGCAGCTTAAGGAGGGGGCCCAATGAGCAGTTCTTC.

This clone occurred a few times. The chain recombines TRBV5-5 with TRBJ2-3; TRBD1 agrees at 8 bases. The CDR3 is 17 residues long. V lost 1 base and J lost 3; bases outside the gene matches: 10. Germline V gene lookup returns CDR1 SGHKS and CDR2 YYEKEE (reference sequence). The CDR3 protein is CASSLWTGTGLTDTQYF. In DNA, the CDR3 is TGTGCCAGCAGCTTGTGGACAGGGACGGGGCTTACAGATACGCAGTATTTT.

This sequence joins TRBV5-4 and TRBJ2-1; TRBD2 matches at 7 bases. This CDR3 has 14 amino acids. CDR1 SGHNT and CDR2 YYREEE come from the germline V gene (reference sequence). With 0 bases clipped from V and 3 bases from J, the junction kept 0 bases outside the gene matches. The CDR3 sequence is CASSLGGGYNEQFF. CDR3 nucleotides: TGTGCCAGCAGCTTGGGGGGGGGCTACAATGAGCAGTTCTTC.

This clone was found once. The chain has TRBV5-1 and TRBJ2-5, with TRBD1 identical over 8 bases. From germline, CDR1 is SGHRS and CDR2 YFSETQ. Trimming took 4 bases from V and 5 from J; bases not matched to a gene: 7. The CDR3 extends over 14 amino acids. The CDR3 is CASSGTTGGETQYF. The CDR3 DNA sequence: TGCGCCAGCAGCGGAACCACAGGGGGGGAGACCCAGTACTTC. The whole variable domain, filled in from reference TRBV5-1 and TRBJ2-5, reads KAGVTQTPRYLIKTRGQQVTLSCSPISGHRSVSWYQQTPGQGLQFLFEYFSETQRNKGNFPGRFSGRQFSNSRSEMNVSTLELGDSALYLCASSGTTGGETQYFGPGTRLLVL.

The chain combines TRBV2 with TRBJ2-1; D perhaps matches TRBD2 (5 bases). Between the trimmed V and J ends, which lost 1 base and 6 bases, there was a span of 16 bases. Germline V gene data show CDR1 as SNHLY and CDR2 as FYNNEI. The CDR3 extends over 16 amino acids. This CDR3 reads CASSEGDEGGFNEQFF. In DNA form, the CDR3 reads TGTGCCAGCAGTGAAGGAGATGAGGGCGGGTTCAATGAGCAGTTCTTC. Full variable domain (outside the CDR3, taken from reference TRBV2 and TRBJ2-1): EPEVTQTPSHQVTQMGQEVILRCVPISNHLYFYWYRQILGQKVEFLVSFYNNEISEKSEIFDDQFSVERPDGSNFTLKIRSTKLEDSAMYFCASSEGDEGGFNEQFFGPGTRLTVL.

V is TRBV7-2 and J is TRBJ2-1; 16 nucleotides line up with TRBD2. After removal of 5 bases from V and 10 bases from J, the junction contained 2 bases not matched to a gene. The CDR3 runs to 14 residues. CDR1 SGHTA and CDR2 FQGNSA come from the germline V gene. The CDR3 loop is CASSGTSGREEQFF. In nucleotides, the CDR3 is TGTGCCAGCAGCGGGACTAGCGGGAGGGAAGAGCAGTTCTTC. The full variable domain, with the rest looked up from reference TRBV7-2 and TRBJ2-1, is GAGVSQSPSNKVTEKGKDVELRCDPISGHTALYWYRQSLGQGLEFLIYFQGNSAPDKSGLPSDRFSAERTGGSVSTLTIQRTQQEDSAVYLCASSGTSGREEQFFGPGTRLTVL.

The J gene is TRBJ1-3, the V gene TRBV28, with TRBD1 as a possible D gene (5 bases). The V and J ends lost 8 bases and 0 bases respectively, with 20 bases between them. Looked up from germline, CDR1 is MDHEN and CDR2 is SYDVKM. The CDR3 has 17 residues. This CDR3 reads CASEAGGSQRSGNTIYF. The CDR3 coding sequence is TGTGCCAGCGAGGCCGGGGGATCGCAGCGCTCTGGAAACACCATATATTTT.

V usage is TRBV12-3 or TRBV12-4 and J usage is TRBJ2-7; D is perhaps TRBD2 (6 bases). This CDR3 comprises 13 residues. Trimming shortened V by 8 bases and J by 2 bases, and 13 bases separated the two germline ends. The CDR3: CASSNAGPYEQYF. CDR3 DNA sequence: TGTGCCAGCTCCAACGCGGGACCCTACGAGCAGTACTTC.

The genes are TRBV3-1 (or the pseudogene TRBV3-2) and TRBJ1-3; D is uncertain. The CDR3 spans 12 residues. The germline gives CDR1 LGHDT, CDR2 YNNKEL (reference sequence). V lost 6 bases to trimming and J lost 2 bases, with 5 bases between them. For the CDR3, the DNA is TGTGCCAGCAGGGGAGCTGGAAACACCATATATTTT. Translated: CASRGAGNTIYF.

The V gene is TRBV24-1, the J gene TRBJ1-2; 7 bases agree with TRBD1. Germline values: CDR1 KGHDR, CDR2 SFDVKD. Germline trimming cut 4 bases from V and 3 bases from J; bases unmatched to any gene: 10. The CDR3 has 16 residues. The CDR3 DNA is TGTGCCACCAGTGAGCCTTCCAGGGGGACCCACTATGGCTACACCTTC. This codes for CATSEPSRGTHYGYTF.

The rearrangement joins TRBV11-2 to TRBJ2-7; 8 bases align to TRBD2. V shed 1 base, J shed 3 bases, and the junction held 5 bases outside the gene matches. Germline CDR1 is SGHAT and CDR2 is FQNNGV. The CDR3 contains 15 residues. The CDR3 DNA reads as TGTGCCAGCAGCTTAGCCGGGACTAGGCACTACGAGCAGTACTTC. Amino acid sequence: CASSLAGTRHYEQYF. The full variable domain, in which reference TRBV11-2 and TRBJ2-7 provide the parts outside the CDR3, is EAGVAQSPRYKIIEKRQSVAFWCNPISGHATLYWYQQILGQGPKLLIQFQNNGVVDDSQLPKDRFSAERLKGVDSTLKIQPAKLEDSAVYLCASSLAGTRHYEQYFGPGTRLTVT.

The chain employs TRBV9 and TRBJ2-7; tentative D call: TRBD2 (6 bases). Germline V gives CDR1 SGDLS, CDR2 YYNGEE. With 3 bases removed from V and 7 bases from J, the gap between germline ends came to 14 bases. This CDR3 region has 13 residues. The CDR3 DNA reads as TGTGCCAGCAGCGGGAGGGCCTGGGGTGAGCAGTACTTC. This sequence encodes CASSGRAWGEQYF.

CDR3: CAEGGQTNTEAFF. In DNA, the CDR3 is TGTGCCGAAGGGGGACAGACGAACACTGAAGCTTTCTTT. The chain links TRBV12-3 or TRBV12-4 to TRBJ1-1; 7 nucleotides agree with TRBD1. J was trimmed by 1 base and V by 11 bases; bases with no gene match: 7. The CDR3 spans 13 residues.

The rearrangement uses TRBV5-6 and TRBJ1-2, with 9 bases fitting TRBD1. The germline gives CDR1 SGHDT, CDR2 YYEEEE. Trimming removed 6 bases from V and 3 bases from J; junction bases left unmatched: 12. This CDR3 comprises 16 residues. CDR3 sequence reads: CASTQQGAEGYYGYTF. The CDR3 DNA reads TGTGCCAGCACCCAACAGGGGGCTGAAGGGTACTATGGCTACACCTTC.

The chain links TRBV7-9 to TRBJ1-6, with TRBD1 as a possible D gene (6 bases). There are 18 residues in the CDR3. The germline V and J ends were trimmed by 5 bases and 0 bases, with 17 bases remaining between them. CDR1 and CDR2 (germline): SEHNR, FQNEAQ (reference sequence). The CDR3 sequence: CASSQGAGESSYNSPLHF. The CDR3 DNA is TGTGCCAGCAGCCAAGGGGCAGGGGAGAGCTCCTATAATTCACCCCTCCACTTT.

The sample holds a few counts of this clone. The chain carries TRBV3-1 (or the pseudogene TRBV3-2) and TRBJ1-3, with no clear D. The length of the CDR3 is 14 residues. The germline V gene has CDR1 LGHDT and CDR2 YNNKEL (reference sequence). V shed 5 bases and J shed 0 bases, with 8 bases lying between them. The CDR3 sequence is CASSAYSSGNTIYF. The CDR3 DNA is TGTGCCAGCAGCGCCTACAGCTCTGGAAACACCATATATTTT.

As to this clone: An end of the junction does not agree with germline; a read error may underlie this. The chain couples TRBV24-1 to TRBJ1-4, with TRBD1 matching over 7 bases. The CDR3 contains 12 residues. From germline, CDR1 is KGHDR and CDR2 SFDVKD. This chain's CDR3 is CATSEDGTDYRF. CDR3 DNA: TGTGCCACCAGTGAAGACGGGACAGACTACCGTTTT.

This clone was recorded a few times. The chain carries TRBV6-2 or TRBV6-3 and TRBJ2-7; TRBD1 agrees at 7 bases. The CDR3 sequence is 16 residues long. The ends lost 6 bases at V and 3 bases at J; junction bases unmatched: 14. CDR1 MNHEY and CDR2 SVGEGT come from the germline V gene. CDR3 sequence: CASSPFGRAGGYEQYF. For the CDR3, the DNA is TGTGCCAGCAGCCCTTTTGGCAGGGCAGGGGGCTACGAGCAGTACTTC.

This clone came up many times. The CDR3 DNA sequence: TGTGCCAGCAGCCAAGACAGTGGGACGAACACCGGGGAGCTGTTTTTT. Translating it yields CASSQDSGTNTGELFF. The chain couples TRBV2 to TRBJ2-2, with D possibly being TRBD1 (5 bases). The CDR3 totals 16 residues. Looked up from germline, CDR1 is SNHLY and CDR2 is FYNNEI. The V and J ends lost 6 bases and 0 bases respectively, with 14 bases between them.

This clone was counted only a few times. This chain joins TRBV10-3 and TRBJ2-1, with TRBD2 as a possible D gene (6 bases). Trimming left V 4 bases short and J 0 bases short, with 7 bases between. The CDR3 runs to 14 residues. Germline CDR1 and CDR2: ENHRY and SYGVKD. The CDR3, as DNA: TGTGCCATCAGTGGCGGGACCTCCTACAATGAGCAGTTCTTC. Protein sequence: CAISGGTSYNEQFF.

CDR3 protein: CASSLIRLLSEQYF. CDR3 DNA sequence: TGTGCCAGCAGTCTAATCAGGTTGCTCAGCGAGCAGTACTTC. The V and J genes are TRBV6-2 or TRBV6-3 and TRBJ2-7; D call uncertain. This CDR3 comprises 14 residues. V lost 5 bases and J 6 bases, leaving 17 bases between the germline ends. Germline CDR1 MNHEY, CDR2 SVGEGT.

This clone was found a few times. The V gene is TRBV5-4, the J gene TRBJ2-7, with 9 positions matching TRBD2. Germline values: CDR1 SGHNT, CDR2 YYREEE (reference sequence). The J segment lost 1 base and the V segment lost 2 bases, leaving 4 bases of the junction unmatched. The CDR3 runs to 15 residues. The CDR3 DNA reads TGTGCCAGCAGCTTCCCTAGCGGGACTTCCTACGAGCAGTACTTC. As protein: CASSFPSGTSYEQYF.

The chain joins TRBV7-8 to TRBJ2-7, with a possible D match to TRBD2 (5 bases). Germline V CDR1 and CDR2: SGHVS, FQNEAQ. This CDR3 contains 15 residues. Trimming shortened V by 5 bases and J by 0 bases, and 14 bases separated the two germline ends. The CDR3 spells CASSPREGSSYEQYF. The CDR3 DNA reads TGTGCCAGCAGCCCCCGAGAAGGGAGCTCCTACGAGCAGTACTTC.

The rearrangement uses TRBV6-5 and TRBJ1-1; D not resolved. Germline lookup yields CDR1 MNHEY and CDR2 SVGAGI. V lost 0 bases and J lost 1, with 12 bases in between. The CDR3 is 16 amino acids. CDR3 in DNA: TGTGCCAGCAGTTACTCCCCATGGGCGGGGAACACTGAAGCTTTCTTT. It codes for CASSYSPWAGNTEAFF.